A selection of T cell receptor beta chains follows, all from one sample in a study of identical twins' blood T cells. Each CDR3 protein gets one entry after TCRdb re-called the 5' RACE reads with MiXCR. The sample records roughly 380,000 distinct CDR3 sequences, over 25% being singletons. The sample was PBMCs. These TCRs come from a woman between 18 and 55 years old in good health. Each CDR3 is given with its conserved first and last residue. The order of the fields is clone size, J gene, D gene, V gene, CDR3 DNA, CDR3 protein. A D gene is named only where the DNA matches it firmly. Rows may omit the clone size; those that give it use once, few, many or a size class.

clone size: many
J gene: TRBJ2-5
D gene: .
V gene: TRBV20-1
CDR3 DNA: TGCAGTGCTAGATACCTCCAAGAGACCCAGTACTTC
CDR3 protein: CSARYLQETQYF

clone size: .
J gene: TRBJ2-1
D gene: TRBD1
V gene: TRBV28
CDR3 DNA: TGTGCCAGCAGTCTCCCGGGACAGGGCTACAATGAGCAGTTCTTC
CDR3 protein: CASSLPGQGYNEQFF

clone size: few
J gene: TRBJ1-1
D gene: TRBD1
V gene: TRBV14
CDR3 DNA: TGCGCCAACAGCCAGGGGACAGGGATGAACACTGAAGCTTTCTTT
CDR3 protein: CANSQGTGMNTEAFF

clone size: .
J gene: TRBJ2-7
D gene: .
V gene: TRBV20-1
CDR3 DNA: TGCAGTGCTAGAGATTTGGGGGGAAGCACCTACGAGCAGTACTTC
CDR3 protein: CSARDLGGSTYEQYF

clone size: few
J gene: TRBJ1-1
D gene: .
V gene: TRBV6-5
CDR3 DNA: TGTGCCAGCAGTTATCCATCAGGGGTGGGTGAAGCTTTCTTT
CDR3 protein: CASSYPSGVGEAFF

clone size: few
J gene: TRBJ2-3
D gene: TRBD1
V gene: TRBV7-2
CDR3 DNA: TGTGCCAGCAGCTCACAACAGGGGAAAGACACAGATACGCAGTATTTT
CDR3 protein: CASSSQQGKDTDTQYF

clone size: few
J gene: TRBJ1-2
D gene: .
V gene: TRBV10-2
CDR3 DNA: TGCGCCAGCAGTGCGAACCAGGGTTTATGGTATGGCCACACCTTC
CDR3 protein: CASSANQGLWYGHTF

clone size: .
J gene: TRBJ2-1
D gene: .
V gene: TRBV20-1
CDR3 DNA: TGCAGTGCTAGAGATCCGTTTACGGTATACAATGAGCAGTTCTTC
CDR3 protein: CSARDPFTVYNEQFF

clone size: .
J gene: TRBJ2-5
D gene: .
V gene: TRBV7-9
CDR3 DNA: TGTGCCAGCAGCTCCGTCGGGGGCGATTACCAAGAGACCCAGTACTTC
CDR3 protein: CASSSVGGDYQETQYF

clone size: .
J gene: TRBJ1-1
D gene: .
V gene: TRBV10-3
CDR3 DNA: TGTGCCATCAGTGATAGTAACATGAACACTGAAGCTTTCTTT
CDR3 protein: CAISDSNMNTEAFF

clone size: .
J gene: TRBJ1-6
D gene: .
V gene: TRBV7-2
CDR3 DNA: TGTGCCAGCAGCTTAGGGGGCGCGAGGGCAAATTCACCCCTCCACTTT
CDR3 protein: CASSLGGARANSPLHF

clone size: few
J gene: TRBJ2-3
D gene: .
V gene: TRBV6-2/TRBV6-3
CDR3 DNA: TGTGCCAGCACCACCACAGATACGCAGTATTTT
CDR3 protein: CASTTTDTQYF

clone size: few
J gene: TRBJ2-1
D gene: .
V gene: TRBV15
CDR3 DNA: TGTGCCACCAGCAGACTAGCACAGGTTGGGAGCTCCTACAATGAGCAGTTCTTC
CDR3 protein: CATSRLAQVGSSYNEQFF

clone size: few
J gene: TRBJ2-1
D gene: .
V gene: TRBV28
CDR3 DNA: TGTGCCAGCAGTCGGTTAGAGAATGAGCAGTTCTTC
CDR3 protein: CASSRLENEQFF

clone size: .
J gene: TRBJ1-5
D gene: .
V gene: TRBV18
CDR3 DNA: TGTGCCAGCTCACCCCAGGACAATCAGCCCCAGCATTTT
CDR3 protein: CASSPQDNQPQHF

clone size: .
J gene: TRBJ1-2
D gene: .
V gene: TRBV19
CDR3 DNA: TGTGCCAGTAAAGGGTTTGGCTACACCTTC
CDR3 protein: CASKGFGYTF

clone size: few
J gene: TRBJ1-3
D gene: TRBD1
V gene: TRBV4-3
CDR3 DNA: TGCGCCAGCAGCCCGGGACAGCCAAACTCTGGAAACACCATATATTTT
CDR3 protein: CASSPGQPNSGNTIYF

clone size: few
J gene: TRBJ2-1
D gene: .
V gene: TRBV5-6
CDR3 DNA: TGTGCCAGCATCCTGCAGAGGCCCTATTCTTACAATGAGCAGTTCTTC
CDR3 protein: CASILQRPYSYNEQFF

clone size: few
J gene: TRBJ1-1
D gene: .
V gene: TRBV21-1
CDR3 DNA: TGTGCCAGCAGCACTCGGGACAGCCCTGAAGCTTTCTTT
CDR3 protein: CASSTRDSPEAFF

clone size: few
J gene: TRBJ1-1
D gene: .
V gene: TRBV5-4
CDR3 DNA: TGTGCCAGCATTCCGATTCTCCGGGGGGCTCAAGCTTTCTTT
CDR3 protein: CASIPILRGAQAFF

clone size: .
J gene: TRBJ1-1
D gene: .
V gene: TRBV29-1
CDR3 DNA: TGCAGCGTTGAATGGGGGAGGACTGAAGCTTTCTTT
CDR3 protein: CSVEWGRTEAFF

clone size: .
J gene: TRBJ1-5
D gene: .
V gene: TRBV2
CDR3 DNA: TGTGCCAGCAGTGAATGGGGGGGCCATAGCAATCAGCCCCAGCATTTT
CDR3 protein: CASSEWGGHSNQPQHF

clone size: .
J gene: TRBJ1-4
D gene: TRBD1
V gene: TRBV9
CDR3 DNA: TGTGCCAGCAGCGGACAGGGCTCAAAACTGTTTTTT
CDR3 protein: CASSGQGSKLFF

clone size: few
J gene: TRBJ2-5
D gene: .
V gene: TRBV5-1
CDR3 DNA: TGCGCCAGCAGCTCTGACAGAGTCGAGACCCAGTACTTC
CDR3 protein: CASSSDRVETQYF

clone size: .
J gene: TRBJ2-2
D gene: .
V gene: TRBV5-1
CDR3 DNA: TGCGCCAGCTGTCCCGAGACAGAAGATGGCGGGGAGCTGTTTTTT
CDR3 protein: CASCPETEDGGELFF

clone size: .
J gene: TRBJ1-2
D gene: .
V gene: TRBV5-5
CDR3 DNA: TGTGCCAGCAGCTTTCTTCCCCACGAAAAGGGTTTTAACTATGGCTACACCTTC
CDR3 protein: CASSFLPHEKGFNYGYTF

clone size: few
J gene: TRBJ1-2
D gene: .
V gene: TRBV10-3
CDR3 DNA: TGTGCCATCACTGGGGAGATAAGCTATGGCTACACCTTC
CDR3 protein: CAITGEISYGYTF

clone size: .
J gene: TRBJ1-5
D gene: .
V gene: TRBV6-1
CDR3 DNA: TGTGCCAGCAGTGAAGCGCGAGGGTATAGCAATCAGCCCCAGCATTTT
CDR3 protein: CASSEARGYSNQPQHF

clone size: many
J gene: TRBJ1-1
D gene: TRBD1
V gene: TRBV7-9
CDR3 DNA: TGTGCCAGCAGCCCCCAGACAGGGGTGAACACTGAAGCTTTCTTT
CDR3 protein: CASSPQTGVNTEAFF

clone size: few
J gene: TRBJ2-3
D gene: TRBD1
V gene: TRBV6-5
CDR3 DNA: TGTGCCAGTCAAGGGACAGGGTCTGGCACGGATACGCAGTATTTT
CDR3 protein: CASQGTGSGTDTQYF

clone size: many
J gene: TRBJ2-2
D gene: .
V gene: TRBV29-1
CDR3 DNA: TGCAGCGTTGGACAGCGGAACACCGGGGAGCTGTTTTTT
CDR3 protein: CSVGQRNTGELFF

clone size: .
J gene: TRBJ2-1
D gene: TRBD2
V gene: TRBV6-2/TRBV6-3
CDR3 DNA: TGTACCAGCAGTTCCGTCGAGACTAGCGGGAACAATGAGCAGTTCTTC
CDR3 protein: CTSSSVETSGNNEQFF

clone size: few
J gene: TRBJ1-3
D gene: .
V gene: TRBV9
CDR3 DNA: TGTGCCAGCAGCCCCGAGGGCAAGGCTGGAAACACCATATATTTT
CDR3 protein: CASSPEGKAGNTIYF

clone size: .
J gene: TRBJ1-6
D gene: .
V gene: TRBV10-2
CDR3 DNA: TGCGCCAGCAGTGAAACACGTCCGGGGAATTCACCCCTCCACTTT
CDR3 protein: CASSETRPGNSPLHF

clone size: .
J gene: TRBJ1-1
D gene: .
V gene: TRBV7-8
CDR3 DNA: TGTGCCAGCAGCGTTATCCCGCTAGTGAACACTGAAGCTTTCTTT
CDR3 protein: CASSVIPLVNTEAFF

clone size: few
J gene: TRBJ2-3
D gene: .
V gene: TRBV7-9
CDR3 DNA: TGTGCCAGCAGCATGCGCGGGCCAGATACGCAGTATTTT
CDR3 protein: CASSMRGPDTQYF

clone size: .
J gene: TRBJ1-4
D gene: .
V gene: TRBV19
CDR3 DNA: TGTGCCAGTAGTCTTACGTGGCCGCCAAATGAAAAACTGTTTTTT
CDR3 protein: CASSLTWPPNEKLFF

clone size: .
J gene: TRBJ2-5
D gene: .
V gene: TRBV20-1
CDR3 DNA: TGCAGTGCTAGCCCCAGGAGTGTGGAGACCCAGTACTTC
CDR3 protein: CSASPRSVETQYF

clone size: .
J gene: TRBJ2-7
D gene: TRBD1
V gene: TRBV20-1
CDR3 DNA: TGCAGTGCTTCAGGGGGCAGAGGCTCCTACGAGCAGTACTTC
CDR3 protein: CSASGGRGSYEQYF

clone size: many
J gene: TRBJ2-1
D gene: .
V gene: TRBV20-1
CDR3 DNA: TGCAGTGCTTATAACAGGGCCAGCTCCTACAATGAGCAGTTCTTC
CDR3 protein: CSAYNRASSYNEQFF

clone size: many
J gene: TRBJ2-1
D gene: .
V gene: TRBV6-4
CDR3 DNA: TGTGCCAGCAGTGAGTCTAGCGACTACAATGAGCAGTTCTTC
CDR3 protein: CASSESSDYNEQFF

clone size: few
J gene: TRBJ2-7
D gene: .
V gene: TRBV12-5
CDR3 DNA: TGTGCTACCAAAAGGGGCGGTACCTACGAGCAGTACTTC
CDR3 protein: CATKRGGTYEQYF

clone size: .
J gene: TRBJ2-3
D gene: .
V gene: TRBV7-9
CDR3 DNA: TGTGCCAGCTCCGAGCTTAGGGTTCTGAGGGGCCGCACAGATACGCAGTATTTT
CDR3 protein: CASSELRVLRGRTDTQYF

clone size: .
J gene: TRBJ2-2
D gene: TRBD2
V gene: TRBV7-2
CDR3 DNA: TGTGCCAGCAGCTTAGCGCGTACTAGCGGTACCGGGGAGCTGTTTTTT
CDR3 protein: CASSLARTSGTGELFF

clone size: .
J gene: TRBJ1-1
D gene: .
V gene: TRBV29-1
CDR3 DNA: TGCAGCGTTGACGGAGGCGAAACTGAAGCTTTCTTT
CDR3 protein: CSVDGGETEAFF

clone size: .
J gene: TRBJ2-7
D gene: .
V gene: TRBV29-1
CDR3 DNA: TGCAGCGTGCGAACTAGATACTACGAGCAGTACTTC
CDR3 protein: CSVRTRYYEQYF

clone size: .
J gene: TRBJ1-6
D gene: .
V gene: TRBV3-1
CDR3 DNA: TGTGCCGGCAGCCAAGGAGGACAGTTGGGTGGTTCACCCCTCCACTTT
CDR3 protein: CAGSQGGQLGGSPLHF

clone size: .
J gene: TRBJ2-5
D gene: TRBD2
V gene: TRBV20-1
CDR3 DNA: TGCAGTGCTAGAGCATGGACTAGCGGGAGGGAGACCCAGTACTTC
CDR3 protein: CSARAWTSGRETQYF

clone size: few
J gene: TRBJ1-1
D gene: .
V gene: TRBV11-2
CDR3 DNA: TGTGCCAGCAGCTTTGCAGGTTCCACTGAAGCTTTCTTT
CDR3 protein: CASSFAGSTEAFF